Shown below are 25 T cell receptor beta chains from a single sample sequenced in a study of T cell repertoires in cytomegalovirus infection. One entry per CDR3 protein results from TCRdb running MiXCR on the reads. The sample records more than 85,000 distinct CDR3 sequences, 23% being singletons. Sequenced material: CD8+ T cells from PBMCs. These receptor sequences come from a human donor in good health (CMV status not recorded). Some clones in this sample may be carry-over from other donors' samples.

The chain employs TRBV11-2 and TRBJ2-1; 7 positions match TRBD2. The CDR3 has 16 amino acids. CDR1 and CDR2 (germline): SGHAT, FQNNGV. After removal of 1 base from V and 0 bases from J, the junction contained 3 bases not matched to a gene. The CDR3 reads CASSLVTSASYNEQFF. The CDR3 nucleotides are TGTGCCAGCAGCTTAGTAACTAGCGCCTCCTACAATGAGCAGTTCTTC.

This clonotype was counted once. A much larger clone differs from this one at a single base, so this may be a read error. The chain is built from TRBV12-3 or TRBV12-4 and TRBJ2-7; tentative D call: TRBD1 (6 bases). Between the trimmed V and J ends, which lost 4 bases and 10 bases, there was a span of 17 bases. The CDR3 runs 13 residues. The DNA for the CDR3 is TGTGCCAGCAGTTCAGCTGGGGGCTTTATCCAGTACTTC. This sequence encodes CASSSAGGFIQYF.

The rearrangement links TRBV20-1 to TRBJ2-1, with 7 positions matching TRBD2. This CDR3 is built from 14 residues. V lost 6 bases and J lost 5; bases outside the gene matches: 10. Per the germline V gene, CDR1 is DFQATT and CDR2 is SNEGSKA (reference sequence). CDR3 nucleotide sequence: TGCAGTGCCACCTCCCGGGAGGTTCACAATGAGCAGTTCTTC. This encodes CSATSREVHNEQFF.

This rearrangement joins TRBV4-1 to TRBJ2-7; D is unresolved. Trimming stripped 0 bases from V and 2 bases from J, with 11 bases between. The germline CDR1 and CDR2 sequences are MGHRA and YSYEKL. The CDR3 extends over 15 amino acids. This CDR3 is CASSQEARITYEQYF. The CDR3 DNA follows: TGCGCCAGCAGCCAAGAGGCCAGGATTACCTACGAGCAGTACTTC.

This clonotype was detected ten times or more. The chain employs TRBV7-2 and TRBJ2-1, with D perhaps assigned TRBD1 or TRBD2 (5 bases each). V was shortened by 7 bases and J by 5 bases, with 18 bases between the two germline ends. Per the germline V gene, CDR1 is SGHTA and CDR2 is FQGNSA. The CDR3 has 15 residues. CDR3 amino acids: CASILNRGVDNEQFF. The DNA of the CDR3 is TGTGCCAGCATTCTAAACCGGGGCGTCGACAATGAGCAGTTCTTC.

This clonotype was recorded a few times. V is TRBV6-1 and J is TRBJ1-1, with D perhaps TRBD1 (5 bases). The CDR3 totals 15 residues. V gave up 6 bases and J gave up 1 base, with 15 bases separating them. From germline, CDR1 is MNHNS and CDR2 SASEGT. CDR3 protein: CASREQALGNTEAFF. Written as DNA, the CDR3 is TGTGCCAGCAGAGAACAGGCCTTGGGGAACACTGAAGCTTTCTTT.

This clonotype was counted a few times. The CDR3 sequence: CSARDGTGYNEQFF. CDR3 DNA sequence: TGCAGTGCTAGAGACGGGACAGGCTACAATGAGCAGTTCTTC. The chain uses TRBV20-1 and TRBJ2-1; 8 bases map to TRBD1. Germline V gene sequence: CDR1 DFQATT, CDR2 SNEGSKA (reference sequence). CDR3 length equals 14 residues. V lost 0 bases to trimming and J lost 3 bases; unmatched junction nucleotides: 1.

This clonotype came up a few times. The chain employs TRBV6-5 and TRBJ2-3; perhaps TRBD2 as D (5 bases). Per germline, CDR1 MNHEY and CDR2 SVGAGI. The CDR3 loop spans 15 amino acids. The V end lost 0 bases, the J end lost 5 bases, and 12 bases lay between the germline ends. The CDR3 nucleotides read TGTGCCAGCAGTTACTCTAGCGCCGCGGGAGATACGCAGTATTTT. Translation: CASSYSSAAGDTQYF.

The CDR3 sequence is CASSEEVPGSTDTQYF. The CDR3 DNA reads as TGTGCCAGCAGTGAAGAGGTCCCAGGTTCCACAGATACGCAGTATTTT. The V call is TRBV2, the J call TRBJ2-3; D is unclear. Trimming took 1 base from V and 2 from J, leaving 13 bases between them. The CDR3 has 16 residues. Per germline, CDR1 SNHLY and CDR2 FYNNEI.

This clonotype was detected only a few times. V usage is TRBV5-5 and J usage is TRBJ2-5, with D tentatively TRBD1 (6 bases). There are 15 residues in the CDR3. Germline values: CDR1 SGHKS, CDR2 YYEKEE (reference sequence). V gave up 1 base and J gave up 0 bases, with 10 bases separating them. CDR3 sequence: CASSLQGPYQETQYF. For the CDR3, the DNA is TGTGCCAGCAGCTTGCAGGGGCCGTACCAAGAGACCCAGTACTTC. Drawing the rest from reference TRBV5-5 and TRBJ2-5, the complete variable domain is DAGVTQSPTHLIKTRGQQVTLRCSPISGHKSVSWYQQVLGQGPQFIFQYYEKEERGRGNFPDRFSARQFPNYSSELNVNALLLGDSALYLCASSLQGPYQETQYFGPGTRLLVL.

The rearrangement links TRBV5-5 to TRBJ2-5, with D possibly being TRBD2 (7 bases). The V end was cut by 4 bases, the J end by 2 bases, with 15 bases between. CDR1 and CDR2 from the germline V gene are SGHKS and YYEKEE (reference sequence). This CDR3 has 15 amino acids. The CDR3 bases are TGTGCCAGCAGCCTGCCGGGGGGCGGGCAAGAGACCCAGTACTTC. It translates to CASSLPGGGQETQYF.

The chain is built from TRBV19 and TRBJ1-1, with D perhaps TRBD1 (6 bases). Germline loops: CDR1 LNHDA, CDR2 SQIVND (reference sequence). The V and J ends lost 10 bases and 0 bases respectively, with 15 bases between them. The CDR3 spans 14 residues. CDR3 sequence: CATRDNHMNTEAFF. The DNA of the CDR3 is TGTGCCACCCGGGACAACCACATGAACACTGAAGCTTTCTTT.

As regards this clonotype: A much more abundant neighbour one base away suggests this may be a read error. The CDR3 spells CAGSQVVLGLTDTQYF. Here the CDR3 DNA reads TGCGCCGGCAGCCAAGTTGTGCTGGGGTTGACAGATACGCAGTATTTT. The V call is TRBV4-3, the J call TRBJ2-3; D is uncertain. The CDR3 length is 16 residues. Germline CDR1 and CDR2: LGHNA and YSLEER.

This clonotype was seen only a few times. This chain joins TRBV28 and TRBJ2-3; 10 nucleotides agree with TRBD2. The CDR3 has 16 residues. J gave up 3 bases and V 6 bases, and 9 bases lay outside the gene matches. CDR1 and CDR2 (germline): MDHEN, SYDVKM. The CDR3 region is CASRTNLAGDTDTQYF. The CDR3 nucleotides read TGTGCCAGCAGGACGAACCTAGCGGGGGATACAGATACGCAGTATTTT.

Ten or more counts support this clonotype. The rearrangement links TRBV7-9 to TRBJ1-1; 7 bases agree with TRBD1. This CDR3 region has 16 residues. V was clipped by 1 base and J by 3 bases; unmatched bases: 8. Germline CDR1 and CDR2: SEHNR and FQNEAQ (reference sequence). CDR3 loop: CASSLEGAHYDTEAFF. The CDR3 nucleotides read TGTGCCAGCAGCTTAGAGGGGGCGCATTACGACACTGAAGCTTTCTTT.

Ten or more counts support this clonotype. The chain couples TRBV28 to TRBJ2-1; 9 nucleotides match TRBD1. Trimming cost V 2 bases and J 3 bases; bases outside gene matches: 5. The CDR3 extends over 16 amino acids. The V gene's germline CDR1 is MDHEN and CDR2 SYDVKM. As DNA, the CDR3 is TGTGCCAGCAGTTTACCGACAGGGGGGGGCTACAATGAGCAGTTCTTC. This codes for CASSLPTGGGYNEQFF.

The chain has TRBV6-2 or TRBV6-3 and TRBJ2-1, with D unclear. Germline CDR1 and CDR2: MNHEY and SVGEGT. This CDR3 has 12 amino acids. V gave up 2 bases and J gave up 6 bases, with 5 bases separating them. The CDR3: CASSYKINEQFF. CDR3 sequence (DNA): TGTGCCAGCAGTTACAAGATCAATGAGCAGTTCTTC.

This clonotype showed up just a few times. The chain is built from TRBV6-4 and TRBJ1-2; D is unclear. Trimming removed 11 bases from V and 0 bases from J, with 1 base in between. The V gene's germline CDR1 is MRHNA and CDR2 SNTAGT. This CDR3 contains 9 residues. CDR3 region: CAPNYGYTF. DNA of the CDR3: TGTGCCCCTAACTATGGCTACACCTTC.

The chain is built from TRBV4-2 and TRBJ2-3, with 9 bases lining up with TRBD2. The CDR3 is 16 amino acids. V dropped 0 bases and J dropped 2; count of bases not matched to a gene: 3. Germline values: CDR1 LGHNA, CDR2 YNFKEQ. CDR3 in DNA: TGTGCCAGCAGCCAAGACGCGGGGGGGCTCACAGATACGCAGTATTTT. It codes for CASSQDAGGLTDTQYF.

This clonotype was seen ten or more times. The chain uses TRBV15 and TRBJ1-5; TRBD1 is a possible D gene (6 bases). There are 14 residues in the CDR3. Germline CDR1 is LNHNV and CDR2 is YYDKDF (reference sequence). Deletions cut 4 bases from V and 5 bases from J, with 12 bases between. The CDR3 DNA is TGTGCCACCAGCATGACAGGTCCTCATCAGCCCCAGCATTTT. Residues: CATSMTGPHQPQHF.

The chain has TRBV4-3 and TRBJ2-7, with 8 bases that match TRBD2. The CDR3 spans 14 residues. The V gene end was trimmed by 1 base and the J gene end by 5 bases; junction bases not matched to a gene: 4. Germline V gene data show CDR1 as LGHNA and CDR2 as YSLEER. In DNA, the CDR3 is TGCGCCAGCAGCCAAGGAGCGGGAGTTGACGAGCAGTACTTC. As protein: CASSQGAGVDEQYF.

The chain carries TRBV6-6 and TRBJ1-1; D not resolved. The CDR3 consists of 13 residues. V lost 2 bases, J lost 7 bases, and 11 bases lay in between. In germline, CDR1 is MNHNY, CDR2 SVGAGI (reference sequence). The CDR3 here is CASSYRSQIEAFF. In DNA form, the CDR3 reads TGTGCCAGCAGTTACCGGTCGCAAATTGAAGCTTTCTTT.

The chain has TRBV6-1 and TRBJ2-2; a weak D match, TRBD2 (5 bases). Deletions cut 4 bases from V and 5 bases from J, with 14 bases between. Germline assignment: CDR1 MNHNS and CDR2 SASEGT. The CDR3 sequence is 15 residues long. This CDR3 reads CASSAKERDTGELFF. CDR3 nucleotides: TGTGCCAGCAGTGCAAAAGAGAGGGATACCGGGGAGCTGTTTTTT.

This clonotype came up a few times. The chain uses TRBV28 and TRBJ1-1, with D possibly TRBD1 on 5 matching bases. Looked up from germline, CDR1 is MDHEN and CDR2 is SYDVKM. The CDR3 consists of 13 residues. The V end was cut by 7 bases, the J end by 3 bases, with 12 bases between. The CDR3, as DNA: TGTGCCAGCATCCCAGGGTCTTACACTGAAGCTTTCTTT. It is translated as CASIPGSYTEAFF.

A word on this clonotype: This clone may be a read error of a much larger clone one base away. Here the CDR3 DNA reads TGTGCCAGCAGCCCCGTGTTAGCTGGAAACACCAAATATTTT. The encoded protein is CASSPVLAGNTKYF. The chain recombines TRBV7-4 with TRBJ1-3; D call uncertain. The germline V gene encodes CDR1 SGHVT and CDR2 SQSDAQ. The CDR3 totals 14 residues.